Below, one T cell receptor (beta chain) is given with its context. This specimen belongs to a study of post-analysis software for immune sequencing data. TCR beta libraries were prepared from cDNA with unique molecular identifiers. TCRdb reprocessed the PCR reads via MiXCR and lists one record per CDR3 protein. The repertoire holds approximately 160,000 distinct CDR3 sequences, with approximately 30% as singletons. This receptor was obtained from a girl aged 10-17 years with multiple sclerosis. Sequenced sample: blood.

The CDR3 nucleotides are TGCAGTGCCCACATGGGACCTCAATACACTGAAGCTTTCTTT. This sequence encodes CSAHMGPQYTEAFF. The chain employs TRBV20-1 and TRBJ1-1; a weak D match, TRBD1 (5 bases). The V and J ends lost 6 bases and 3 bases respectively, with 17 bases between them. This CDR3 is 14 amino acids long. Germline V gene lookup returns CDR1 DFQATT and CDR2 SNEGSKA (reference sequence).